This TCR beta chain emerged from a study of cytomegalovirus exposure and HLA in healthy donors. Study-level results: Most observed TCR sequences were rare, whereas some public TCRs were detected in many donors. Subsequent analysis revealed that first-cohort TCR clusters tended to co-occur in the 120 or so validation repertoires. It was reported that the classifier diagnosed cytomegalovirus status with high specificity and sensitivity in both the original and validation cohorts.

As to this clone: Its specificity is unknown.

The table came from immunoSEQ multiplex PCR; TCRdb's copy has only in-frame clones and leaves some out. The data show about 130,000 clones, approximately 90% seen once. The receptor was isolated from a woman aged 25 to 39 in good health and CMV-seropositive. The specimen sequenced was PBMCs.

CDR3 loop: CASGLGSGSGETQYF. The CDR3 region has the DNA TGTGCTAGTGGTTTGGGATCAGGGAGCGGGGAGACCCAGTACTTC. The V and J genes are TRBV12-5 and TRBJ2-5; D perhaps matches TRBD2 (6 bases). The CDR3 spans 15 residues. Germline values: CDR1 LGHNT, CDR2 FRNRAP. V dropped 1 base and J dropped 5 bases, with 14 bases sitting between them.